The text below deals with one T cell receptor (beta chain). What it recognizes is unknown. One end of the junction fails to match germline, which may point to a read error. TCRdb's copy holds only in-frame clones and misses some; the assay was immunoSEQ multiplex PCR. The profile covers about 1,200 clones, with approximately 46% appearing a single time and 24% taken by the ten largest. CDR3 size: 18 residues. The germline V gene encodes CDR1 SGHTA and CDR2 FQGNSA. This specimen comes from a study of Tregs in tolerant kidney transplant recipients. Study at large: Recipient cells were told from donor cells by antibody staining. General study findings and limits: Activated donor B cell expansion appeared to reveal the most relevant donor-specific TCRbeta repertoire.

Sequencing used Tregs from blood cultured with allogeneic cells. V usage is TRBV7-2 and J usage is TRBJ1-5; tentatively, D is TRBD1 (6 bases). The receptor's source is a human donor in good health. The CDR3 loop is CARSLEGTRTVRNQPQHF. For the CDR3, the DNA is TGTGCCAGAAGCTTGGAAGGCACTCGGACAGTCCGGAATCAGCCCCAGCATTTT.